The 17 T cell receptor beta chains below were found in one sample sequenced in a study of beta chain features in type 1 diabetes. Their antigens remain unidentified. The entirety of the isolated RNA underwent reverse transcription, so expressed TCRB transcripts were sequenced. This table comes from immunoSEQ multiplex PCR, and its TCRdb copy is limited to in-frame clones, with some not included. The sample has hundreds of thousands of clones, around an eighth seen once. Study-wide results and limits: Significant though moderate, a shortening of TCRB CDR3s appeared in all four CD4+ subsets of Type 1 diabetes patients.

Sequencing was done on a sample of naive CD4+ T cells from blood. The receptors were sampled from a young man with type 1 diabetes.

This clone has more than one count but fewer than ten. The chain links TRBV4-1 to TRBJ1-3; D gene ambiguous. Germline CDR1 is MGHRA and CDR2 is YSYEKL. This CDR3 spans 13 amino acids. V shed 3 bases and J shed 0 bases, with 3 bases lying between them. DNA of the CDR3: TGCGCCAGCAGCCAGAGCTCTGGAAACACCATATATTTT. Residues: CASSQSSGNTIYF.

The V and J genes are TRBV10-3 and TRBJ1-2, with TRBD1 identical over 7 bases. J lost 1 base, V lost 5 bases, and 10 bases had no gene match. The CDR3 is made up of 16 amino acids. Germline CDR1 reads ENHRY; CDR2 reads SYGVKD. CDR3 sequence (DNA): TGTGCCATCAGTCTTACCACAGGGGCCGGTAACTATGGCTACACCTTC. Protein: CAISLTTGAGNYGYTF.

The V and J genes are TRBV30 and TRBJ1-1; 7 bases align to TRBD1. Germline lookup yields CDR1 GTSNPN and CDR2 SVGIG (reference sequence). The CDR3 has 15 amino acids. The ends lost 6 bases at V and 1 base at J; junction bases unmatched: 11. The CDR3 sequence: CACNPSGTANTEAFF. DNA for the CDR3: TGTGCCTGTAATCCCTCCGGGACAGCGAACACTGAAGCTTTCTTT.

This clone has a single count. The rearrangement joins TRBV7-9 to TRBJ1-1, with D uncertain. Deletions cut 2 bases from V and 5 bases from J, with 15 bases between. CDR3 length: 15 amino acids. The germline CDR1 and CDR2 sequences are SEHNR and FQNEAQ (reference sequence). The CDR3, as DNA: TGTGCCAGCAGCTTATCGGACTCACGTCGGACTGAAGCTTTCTTT. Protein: CASSLSDSRRTEAFF.

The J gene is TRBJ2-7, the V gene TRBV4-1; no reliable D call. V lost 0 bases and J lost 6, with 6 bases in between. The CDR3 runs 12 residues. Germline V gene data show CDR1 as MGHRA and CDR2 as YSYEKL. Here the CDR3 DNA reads TGCGCCAGCAGCCAAGATCCGGTCGAGCAGTACTTC. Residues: CASSQDPVEQYF.

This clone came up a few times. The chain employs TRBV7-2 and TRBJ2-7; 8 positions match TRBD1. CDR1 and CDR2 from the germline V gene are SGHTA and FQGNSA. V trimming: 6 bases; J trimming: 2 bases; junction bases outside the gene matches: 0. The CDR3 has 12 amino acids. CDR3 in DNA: TGTACCAGCAGGGGACAGGCCTACGAGCAGTACTTC. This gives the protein CTSRGQAYEQYF.

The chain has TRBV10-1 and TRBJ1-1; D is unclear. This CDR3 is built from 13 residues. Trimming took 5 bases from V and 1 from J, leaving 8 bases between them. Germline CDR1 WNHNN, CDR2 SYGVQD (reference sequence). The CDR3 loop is CASSMGENTEAFF. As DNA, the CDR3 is TGCGCCAGCAGTATGGGAGAGAACACTGAAGCTTTCTTT.

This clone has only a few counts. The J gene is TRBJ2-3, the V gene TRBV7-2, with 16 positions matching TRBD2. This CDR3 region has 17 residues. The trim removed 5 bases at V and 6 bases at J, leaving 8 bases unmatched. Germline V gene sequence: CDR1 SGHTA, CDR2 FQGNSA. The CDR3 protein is CASSPPGLAGGPDTQYF. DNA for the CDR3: TGTGCCAGCAGCCCACCGGGACTAGCGGGGGGGCCGGATACGCAGTATTTT.

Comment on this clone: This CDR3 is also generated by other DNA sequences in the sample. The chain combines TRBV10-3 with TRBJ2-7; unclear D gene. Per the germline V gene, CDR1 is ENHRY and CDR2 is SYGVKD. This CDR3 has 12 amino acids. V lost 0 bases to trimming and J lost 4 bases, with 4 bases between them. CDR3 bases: TGTGCCATCAGTGAGTCGGAATACGAGCAGTACTTC. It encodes CAISESEYEQYF.

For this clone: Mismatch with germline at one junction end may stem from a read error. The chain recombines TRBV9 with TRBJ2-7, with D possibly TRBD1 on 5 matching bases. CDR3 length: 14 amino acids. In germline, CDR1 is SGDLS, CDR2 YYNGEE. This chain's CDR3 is CASSVIQGSNEQYF. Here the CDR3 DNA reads TGTGCCAGCAGCGTAATCCAGGGCTCCAACGAGCAGTACTTC.

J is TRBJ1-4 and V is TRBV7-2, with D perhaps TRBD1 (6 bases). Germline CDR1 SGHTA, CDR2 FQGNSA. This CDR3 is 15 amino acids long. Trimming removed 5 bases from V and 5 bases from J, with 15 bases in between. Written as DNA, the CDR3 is TGTGCCAGCAGCCCCCCGGGGAGGGGGAATGAAAAACTGTTTTTT. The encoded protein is CASSPPGRGNEKLFF.

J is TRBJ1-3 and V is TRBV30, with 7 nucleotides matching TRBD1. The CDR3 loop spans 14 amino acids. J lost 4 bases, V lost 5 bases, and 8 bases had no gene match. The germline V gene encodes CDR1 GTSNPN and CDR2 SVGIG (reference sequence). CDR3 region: CAWADRAKGNTIYF. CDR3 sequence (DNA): TGTGCCTGGGCCGACAGGGCCAAGGGAAACACCATATATTTT.

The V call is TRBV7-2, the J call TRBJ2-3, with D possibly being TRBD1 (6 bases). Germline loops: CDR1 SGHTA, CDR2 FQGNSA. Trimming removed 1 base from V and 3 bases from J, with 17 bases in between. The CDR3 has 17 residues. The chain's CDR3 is CASSLEGWGLRTDTQYF. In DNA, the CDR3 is TGTGCCAGCAGCTTAGAGGGTTGGGGGCTGAGGACAGATACGCAGTATTTT.

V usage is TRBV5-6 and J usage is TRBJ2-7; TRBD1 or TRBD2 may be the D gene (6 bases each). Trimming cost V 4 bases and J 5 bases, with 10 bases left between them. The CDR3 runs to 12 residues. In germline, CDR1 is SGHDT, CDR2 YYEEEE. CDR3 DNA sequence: TGTGCCAGCAGCCCCGGGGGCGACGAGCAGTACTTC. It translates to CASSPGGDEQYF.

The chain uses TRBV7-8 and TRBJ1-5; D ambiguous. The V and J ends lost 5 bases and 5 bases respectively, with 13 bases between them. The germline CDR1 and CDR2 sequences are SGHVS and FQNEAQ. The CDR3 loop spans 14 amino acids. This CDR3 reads CASSPITQHQPQHF. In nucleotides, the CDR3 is TGTGCCAGCAGCCCCATTACCCAGCATCAGCCCCAGCATTTT. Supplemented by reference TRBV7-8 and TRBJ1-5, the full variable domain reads GAGVSQSPRYKVAKRGQDVALRCDPISGHVSLFWYQQALGQGPEFLTYFQNEAQLDKSGLPSDRFFAERPEGSVSTLKIQRTQQEDSAVYLCASSPITQHQPQHFGDGTRLSIL.

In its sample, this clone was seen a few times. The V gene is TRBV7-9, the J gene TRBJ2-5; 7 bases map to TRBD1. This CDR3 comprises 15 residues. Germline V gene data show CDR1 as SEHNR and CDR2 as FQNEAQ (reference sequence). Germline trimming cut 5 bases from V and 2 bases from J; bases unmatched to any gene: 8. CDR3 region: CASSPTGTLQETQYF. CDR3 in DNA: TGTGCCAGCAGCCCGACAGGGACCTTACAAGAGACCCAGTACTTC.

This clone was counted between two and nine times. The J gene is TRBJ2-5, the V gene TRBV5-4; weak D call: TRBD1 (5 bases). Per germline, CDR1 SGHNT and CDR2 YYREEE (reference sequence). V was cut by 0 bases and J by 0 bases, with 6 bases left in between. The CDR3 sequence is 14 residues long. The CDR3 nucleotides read TGTGCCAGCAGCTTGGAGGGGCACCAAGAGACCCAGTACTTC. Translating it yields CASSLEGHQETQYF.